A selection of T cell receptor beta chains follows, all from one sample in a study of beta chain features in type 1 diabetes. Profiled with immunoSEQ multiplex PCR; TCRdb holds only in-frame clones, not every one. The sample includes under 250,000 clones, 11% to 15% seen only once; the top ten take approximately 0.018%. The sample taken for sequencing was naive CD4+ T cells from blood. These receptors originate from a man under 40 with type 1 diabetes. CDR3s include the opening cysteine and the closing phenylalanine or tryptophan. D genes are given only for firm matches. Clone size, where shown, is once, few, many, or a class for clones that have expanded.

j_gene | d_gene | v_gene | abundance | CDR3nt | CDR3aa
TRBJ1-5 | TRBD1 | TRBV18 | - | TGTGCCAGCTCACTCCAGGGGGACCAGCCCCAGCATTTT | CASSLQGDQPQHF
TRBJ1-2 | - | TRBV5-6 | - | TGTGCCAGCAGCTTGGAAGGTGGGCGCTACACCTTC | CASSLEGGRYTF
TRBJ2-5 | TRBD1 | TRBV6-6 | - | TGTGCCAGCAGTTATTTACAGGGGGCAGAGACCCAGTACTTC | CASSYLQGAETQYF
TRBJ2-7 | TRBD1 | TRBV7-9 | - | TGTGCCAGCAGTTTATCCGGGACAGGGAGTCACGAGCAGTACTTC | CASSLSGTGSHEQYF
TRBJ1-5 | TRBD1 | TRBV27 | few | TGTGCCAGCAGTTTACGGGGACAGGGTAATCAGCCCCAGCATTTT | CASSLRGQGNQPQHF
TRBJ2-5 | TRBD1 | TRBV11-2 | - | TGTGCCAGCAGCTCTACCCACTTACAGGGGCGGGAGACCCAGTACTTC | CASSSTHLQGRETQYF
TRBJ1-1 | - | TRBV30 | - | TGTGCCTGGAGTGTCGCCGGGGGAGAAGCTTTCTTT | CAWSVAGGEAFF
TRBJ1-2 | - | TRBV4-1 | few | TGCGCCAGCAGCCAAGATTTGGGCACTTATGGCTACACCTTC | CASSQDLGTYGYTF
TRBJ2-4 | - | TRBV2 | few | TGTGCCAGCAGTGAACCCCCTAGCGCGACCAAAAACATTCAGTACTTC | CASSEPPSATKNIQYF
TRBJ2-1 | TRBD1 | TRBV18 | few | TGTGCCAGCTCACAACCGGGACAGTACAATGAGCAGTTCTTC | CASSQPGQYNEQFF
TRBJ2-7 | - | TRBV25-1 | - | TGTGCCAGCAGTGGAACAGGGTCCTACGAGCAGTACTTC | CASSGTGSYEQYF
TRBJ2-5 | TRBD2 | TRBV5-6 | few | TGTGCCAGCAGCTTAGGCGGGGGGCCTTGGGAGACCCAGTACTTC | CASSLGGGPWETQYF
TRBJ1-1 | - | TRBV29-1 | - | TGCAGCGTTTGTAGGGACATGAACACTGAAGCTTTCTTT | CSVCRDMNTEAFF
TRBJ1-1 | TRBD1 | TRBV5-6 | - | TGTGCCAGCAGCTTGGGGACAGGGGCCTCCGGCACTGAAGCTTTCTTT | CASSLGTGASGTEAFF
TRBJ2-7 | - | TRBV28 | - | TGTGCCAGCAGTACCCACTTGCGAGAGCAGTACTTC | CASSTHLREQYF
TRBJ2-7 | TRBD1 | TRBV30 | few | TGTGCCTGGAGTGGGACAGGGGCTACCTACGAGCAGTACTTC | CAWSGTGATYEQYF
TRBJ2-3 | - | TRBV18 | - | TGTGCCAGCTCACCACCGGCGGGAGATACGCAGTATTTT | CASSPPAGDTQYF
TRBJ1-1 | - | TRBV15 | - | TGTGCCACCAGCAGAGATCGCGCTGAAGCTTTCTTT | CATSRDRAEAFF
TRBJ2-1 | - | TRBV30 | few | TGTGCCTGGAGGTCGGGTGCTTACAATGAGCAGTTCTTC | CAWRSGAYNEQFF
TRBJ2-1 | TRBD2 | TRBV25-1 | - | TGTGCCAGCGGGCTAGCGGGAGGATCCTACAATGAGCAGTTCTTC | CASGLAGGSYNEQFF
TRBJ1-3 | - | TRBV5-1 | - | TGCGCCAGCAGCTTGGGACACGAGGGAAACACCATATATTTT | CASSLGHEGNTIYF
TRBJ2-7 | - | TRBV7-2 | - | TGTGCCAGCGCGCCCGGGAGCACCTCAAACGAGCAGTACTTC | CASAPGSTSNEQYF
TRBJ2-4 | - | TRBV12-5 | few | TGTGCTAGTGGTTTGGAGTGGGCATGGAACATTCAGTACTTC | CASGLEWAWNIQYF
TRBJ2-3 | - | TRBV5-1 | few | TGCGCCAGCAGCTTGTCGAGGGAGTCAGATACGCAGTATTTT | CASSLSRESDTQYF